One sample yielded the 18 T cell receptor beta chains listed below, sequenced in a study of blood T cell repertoires in COVID-19. Sequencing was performed with immunoSEQ multiplex PCR; in TCRdb, only in-frame clones are kept and a portion is missing. The data hold a few hundred thousand clones, with approximately 81% observed a single time. The sequenced material came from peripheral blood. These receptors were obtained from a woman at least 80 years old with acute or convalescent COVID-19.

The chain carries TRBV3-1 (or the pseudogene TRBV3-2) and TRBJ2-5; 7 positions agree with TRBD2. This CDR3 region has 15 residues. Germline V CDR1 and CDR2: LGHDT, YNNKEL (reference sequence). V lost 4 bases and J lost 1; bases outside the gene matches: 6. CDR3 in DNA: TGTGCCAGCAGCCGGGATAGCGGGCGCCAAGAGACCCAGTACTTC. Residues: CASSRDSGRQETQYF.

This chain links TRBV28 with TRBJ1-6; D unclear. The germline V and J ends were trimmed by 6 bases and 14 bases, with 20 bases remaining between them. Germline V gives CDR1 MDHEN, CDR2 SYDVKM. The CDR3 is 14 residues long. The CDR3 DNA reads as TGTGCCAGCAGGCCTGGGCACGGGGTTTCCACCCTCCACTTT. Protein sequence: CASRPGHGVSTLHF.

This chain joins TRBV6-5 and TRBJ1-1; D might be TRBD1 (5 bases). The V end was cut by 7 bases, the J end by 1 base, with 16 bases between. This CDR3 has 15 amino acids. From germline, CDR1 is MNHEY and CDR2 SVGAGI. CDR3 sequence (DNA): TGTGCCAGCATTCGGGGGACGCTGGGGAACACTGAAGCTTTCTTT. Its protein product is CASIRGTLGNTEAFF.

A few counts support this clone. The chain joins TRBV12-3 or TRBV12-4 to TRBJ2-1; D is perhaps TRBD2 (5 bases). V lost 5 bases, J lost 13 bases, and 12 bases lay in between. The CDR3 is 11 residues long. In DNA, the CDR3 is TGTGCCAGCAGTACCCGGGATCGTCAGTTCTTC. Translated, it gives CASSTRDRQFF.

The rearrangement uses TRBV28 and TRBJ1-2; the D gene is possibly TRBD1 (6 bases). Germline loops: CDR1 MDHEN, CDR2 SYDVKM. With 7 bases removed from V and 4 bases from J, the gap between germline ends came to 19 bases. This CDR3 comprises 15 residues. CDR3 protein: CASNSPDSRGYGYTF. CDR3 sequence (DNA): TGTGCCAGCAATTCACCGGACAGCCGGGGCTATGGCTACACCTTC.

The chain uses TRBV28 and TRBJ1-2, with a weak D call TRBD1 (5 bases). This CDR3 contains 15 residues. Trimming left V 5 bases short and J 4 bases short, with 17 bases between. From germline, CDR1 is MDHEN and CDR2 SYDVKM. The CDR3 is CASSKPGTGGYGYTF. CDR3 nucleotides: TGTGCCAGCAGTAAGCCTGGGACGGGGGGCTATGGCTACACCTTC.

The chain carries TRBV30 and TRBJ1-2, with TRBD1 matching 7 bases. Germline V CDR1 and CDR2: GTSNPN, SVGIG (reference sequence). J lost 3 bases, V lost 0 bases, and 4 bases had no gene match. The CDR3 runs to 14 residues. CDR3 amino acids: CAWSVQGRYYGYTF. CDR3 DNA: TGTGCCTGGAGTGTACAGGGGAGGTACTATGGCTACACCTTC.

This clone was seen just once. The chain employs TRBV28 and TRBJ1-4; a possible D gene is TRBD1 (6 bases). This CDR3 is built from 14 residues. Trimming took 4 bases from V and 2 from J, leaving 8 bases between them. Per the germline V gene, CDR1 is MDHEN and CDR2 is SYDVKM. CDR3 in amino acids: CASSSGQTNEKLFF. The CDR3 DNA is TGTGCCAGCAGTTCTGGACAGACTAATGAAAAACTGTTTTTT.

The chain recombines TRBV6-5 with TRBJ2-7; 11 nucleotides line up with TRBD1. V was clipped by 2 bases and J by 2 bases; unmatched bases: 5. The CDR3 has 16 residues. Germline V gene data show CDR1 as MNHEY and CDR2 as SVGAGI. The CDR3 loop reads CASSYARTGGPYEQYF. The CDR3 nucleotides read TGTGCCAGCAGTTACGCCCGGACAGGGGGCCCCTACGAGCAGTACTTC.

This rearrangement joins TRBV7-2 to TRBJ2-7; 12 nucleotides match TRBD2. Trimming cost V 4 bases and J 1 base; bases outside gene matches: 5. The CDR3 consists of 16 residues. CDR1 and CDR2 (germline): SGHTA, FQGNSA. The CDR3 loop is CASSSTSGGNSYEQYF. CDR3 coding DNA: TGTGCCAGCAGCTCGACTAGCGGGGGAAATTCCTACGAGCAGTACTTC. Full variable domain (rest looked up from reference TRBV7-2 and TRBJ2-7): GAGVSQSPSNKVTEKGKDVELRCDPISGHTALYWYRQSLGQGLEFLIYFQGNSAPDKSGLPSDRFSAERTGGSVSTLTIQRTQQEDSAVYLCASSSTSGGNSYEQYFGPGTRLTVT.

The sample holds one count of this clone. This sequence joins TRBV5-6 and TRBJ1-1; a weak D match, TRBD1 (5 bases). Trimming took off 3 bases at V and 1 base at J, with 7 bases between the two ends. The germline V gene has CDR1 SGHDT and CDR2 YYEEEE. The CDR3 runs to 13 residues. This CDR3 reads CASSSTGNTEAFF. CDR3 in DNA: TGTGCCAGCAGCTCCACAGGGAACACTGAAGCTTTCTTT.

The rearrangement links TRBV4-2 to TRBJ2-2; D possibly corresponds to TRBD2 (5 bases). Trimming shortened V by 4 bases and J by 10 bases, and 19 bases separated the two germline ends. The germline gives CDR1 LGHNA, CDR2 YNFKEQ. The CDR3 is 15 residues long. The CDR3 bases are TGTGCCAGCAGCCGCAAGCGAGGGTGGGGTGAGGAGCTGTTTTTT. This gives the protein CASSRKRGWGEELFF.

The chain couples TRBV9 to TRBJ1-4; 7 bases are shared with TRBD1. The J segment lost 8 bases and the V segment lost 3 bases, leaving 7 bases of the junction unmatched. The CDR3 is made up of 14 amino acids. Per germline, CDR1 SGDLS and CDR2 YYNGEE. Here the CDR3 reads CASSEDRSREKLFF. CDR3 DNA sequence: TGTGCCAGCAGCGAGGACAGGTCCAGGGAAAAACTGTTTTTT.

The CDR3 here is CASSQNSGNQETQYF. The CDR3 bases are TGTGCCAGCAGCCAAAATTCCGGGAACCAAGAGACCCAGTACTTC. The chain links TRBV3-1 (or the pseudogene TRBV3-2) to TRBJ2-5; the D gene is possibly TRBD2 (5 bases). From germline, CDR1 is LGHDT and CDR2 YNNKEL (reference sequence). The CDR3 has 15 amino acids. Trimming pared 2 bases from V and 0 bases from J, leaving 10 bases between.

This chain joins TRBV5-1 and TRBJ2-1; TRBD1 matches at 9 bases. The CDR3 runs to 16 residues. CDR1 and CDR2 from the germline V gene are SGHRS and YFSETQ. V lost 1 base, J lost 8 bases, and 10 bases stayed unmatched. The CDR3 DNA reads TGCGCCAGCAGCTTGAGTGGGACAGGGAGTCCCGATGAGCAGTTCTTC. This sequence encodes CASSLSGTGSPDEQFF.

Here the CDR3 DNA reads TGTGCCAGTAGTTGGGGGGTCCAGGAGACCCAGTACTTC. As protein: CASSWGVQETQYF. The chain recombines TRBV19 with TRBJ2-5; tentative D call: TRBD2 (6 bases). V was shortened by 5 bases and J by 5 bases, with 12 bases between the two germline ends. From germline, CDR1 is LNHDA and CDR2 SQIVND (reference sequence). There are 13 residues in the CDR3.

The rearrangement uses TRBV21-1 and TRBJ1-3. TRBV21-1 is termed a pseudogene. This CDR3 region has 14 residues. The DNA of the CDR3 is TGTGCCAGCAGCGAAAGGGGACTCGGAAACACCATATATTTT. Encoded protein: CASSERGLGNTIYF.

V is TRBV30 and J is TRBJ1-6; a weak D match, TRBD1 (6 bases). Germline assignment: CDR1 GTSNPN and CDR2 SVGIG (reference sequence). Deletions cut 0 bases from V and 6 bases from J, with 12 bases between. CDR3 length equals 15 residues. Written as DNA, the CDR3 is TGTGCCTGGAGTGTAGTCCAGGGGAGTAATTCACCCCTCCACTTT. It specifies CAWSVVQGSNSPLHF.